This T cell receptor (beta chain) derives from a study of HIV-infected patients and healthy controls. All unsorted peripheral T cells were captured because whole blood was used without fractionation. Unmatched junction bases numbered 8, after V lost 0 bases and J lost 3 bases. This CDR3 region has 17 residues. The V gene's germline CDR1 is SEHNR and CDR2 FQNEAQ (reference sequence). Study-level points and caveats: Compared with healthy controls, HIV-infected patients showed less CDR3 sharing between individuals. The authors saw processing only sixteen HIV-infected individuals as a major limitation on generality. Compared with untreated HIV+ repertoires, healthy controls showed roughly threefold more distinct CDR3s and higher Shannon diversity. Apparent post-therapy Gini recovery among HIV-infected patients was not reproduced with size-matched repertoires.

cDNA was made from approximately 0.55 ug RNA using alpha and beta constant primers. Alpha and beta chain libraries were made separately by chain-specific third strand synthesis with multiplexing indices. TCRdb independently ran MiXCR on the 5' RACE reads; one entry per CDR3 protein. The sample consists of about 15,000 distinct CDR3 sequences, around 6.7% of them appearing once. In this sample, this clonotype is medium-sized. As yet, its antigen is unknown. Sample: blood. The sequence was collected from an adult in good health. This chain connects TRBV7-9 to TRBJ1-2; the match to TRBD1 covers 9 bases. In nucleotides, the CDR3 is TGTGCCAGCAGCTTAGCCACTACAGGGGGCTGGTACTATGGCTACACCTTC. Translating gives CASSLATTGGWYYGYTF. Variable domain in full (rest from reference TRBV7-9 and TRBJ1-2): DTGVSQNPRHKITKRGQNVTFRCDPISEHNRLYWYRQTLGQGPEFLTYFQNEAQLEKSRLLSDRFSAERPKGSFSTLEIQRTEQGDSAMYLCASSLATTGGWYYGYTFGSGTRLTVV.